This TCR beta chain was identified in a study of CD8 T cells in ankylosing spondylitis. Trimming took 3 bases from V and 0 from J; bases not matched to a gene: 8. CDR3 length: 16 amino acids. Germline values: CDR1 SGHTS, CDR2 YDEGEE. Findings of the study overall: Peripheral blood held disease-linked clones only at relatively low frequency, and these were CD8+.

TCRdb called the 5' RACE reads again in MiXCR, with one record for every CDR3 protein. The table includes around 150,000 distinct CDR3 sequences, 15% to 20% detected once. Of note for this clonotype: The antigen is unknown.

The chain uses TRBV5-8 and TRBJ1-1, with 7 bases lining up with TRBD1. This TCR was sampled from a male donor with ankylosing spondylitis or in good health (not recorded which). Sequencing used blood, either unsorted or a sorted T cell fraction (not recorded which). The CDR3 region has the DNA TGTGCCAGCAGCTCACAGGGGACTAATATGAACACTGAAGCTTTCTTT. Amino acid sequence: CASSSQGTNMNTEAFF.